Listed here are 21 T cell receptor beta chains from one sample, sequenced in a study of T cell responses to AZD1222 COVID-19 vaccine. Profiling relied on immunoSEQ multiplex PCR, and the TCRdb table lists in-frame clones only, not all of them. The sample shows about 160,000 clones, 94% of them seen only once. The sample in question was peripheral blood, obtained 28 days after the second AZD1222 dose. The origin of the receptors is an adult who received the AZD1222 COVID-19 vaccine.

The V call is TRBV7-2, the J call TRBJ1-1; the D gene is possibly TRBD1 (5 bases). Germline CDR1 is SGHTA and CDR2 is FQGNSA. Trimming took 2 bases from V and 4 from J, leaving 11 bases between them. The CDR3 sequence is 14 residues long. The CDR3 bases are TGTGCCAGCAGCTTACAAGGGGTCACCACTGAAGCTTTCTTT. Translated: CASSLQGVTTEAFF. The whole variable domain, remainder taken from reference TRBV7-2 and TRBJ1-1, is GAGVSQSPSNKVTEKGKDVELRCDPISGHTALYWYRQSLGQGLEFLIYFQGNSAPDKSGLPSDRFSAERTGGSVSTLTIQRTQQEDSAVYLCASSLQGVTTEAFFGQGTRLTVV.

This rearrangement joins TRBV19 to TRBJ1-5; no definite D call. The CDR3 runs 14 residues. Trimming removed 6 bases at V and 6 bases at J, with 15 bases between. CDR1 and CDR2 from the germline V gene are LNHDA and SQIVND (reference sequence). The CDR3 is CASSLQAYFQPQHF. DNA of the CDR3: TGTGCCAGTAGCTTACAAGCGTATTTTCAGCCCCAGCATTTT. Variable domain in full (rest from reference TRBV19 and TRBJ1-5): DGGITQSPKYLFRKEGQNVTLSCEQNLNHDAMYWYRQDPGQGLRLIYYSQIVNDFQKGDIAEGYSVSREKKESFPLTVTSAQKNPTAFYLCASSLQAYFQPQHFGDGTRLSIL.

The chain links TRBV6-2 or TRBV6-3 to TRBJ2-1, with 7 nucleotides matching TRBD2. The junction had 9 bases not matched to a gene; V was cut back by 6 bases and J by 4 bases. The CDR3 consists of 15 residues. CDR1 is MNHEY, CDR2 SVGEGT, per germline. The CDR3, as DNA: TGTGCCAGCAGCTCCATCCGGGACTATTACAATGAGCAGTTCTTC. This codes for CASSSIRDYYNEQFF.

This rearrangement joins TRBV12-3 or TRBV12-4 to TRBJ2-1; no definite D call. CDR3 length: 11 residues. The V end lost 5 bases, the J end lost 4 bases, and 3 bases lay between the germline ends. The CDR3 region is CASSIYNEQFF. The CDR3 DNA reads as TGTGCCAGCAGTATTTACAATGAGCAGTTCTTC.

V gene TRBV7-9 combines with J gene TRBJ1-1; a possible D gene is TRBD1 (6 bases). V was cut by 5 bases and J by 0 bases, with 13 bases left in between. Per the germline V gene, CDR1 is SEHNR and CDR2 is FQNEAQ (reference sequence). This CDR3 contains 15 residues. CDR3 amino acids: CASSLVGGLNTEAFF. The CDR3 DNA sequence: TGTGCCAGCAGCCTAGTTGGGGGCCTGAACACTGAAGCTTTCTTT.

This chain links TRBV29-1 with TRBJ1-2; 8 bases align to TRBD1. This CDR3 is 14 amino acids long. With V trimmed by 0 bases and J by 4 bases, 4 bases remained unmatched. Germline V gives CDR1 SQVTM, CDR2 ANQGSEA. The CDR3 region is CSVEDLGTGYGYTF. CDR3 coding DNA: TGCAGCGTTGAAGATCTGGGGACAGGCTATGGCTACACCTTC. The entire variable domain, with the rest obtained from reference TRBV29-1 and TRBJ1-2, is as follows: SAVISQKPSRDICQRGTSLTIQCQVDSQVTMMFWYRQQPGQSLTLIATANQGSEATYESGFVIDKFPISRPNLTFSTLTVSNMSPEDSSIYLCSVEDLGTGYGYTFGSGTRLTVV.

The genes are TRBV19 and TRBJ2-6; TRBD1 aligns across 7 bases. This CDR3 has 16 residues. Germline V gene sequence: CDR1 LNHDA, CDR2 SQIVND (reference sequence). Unmatched junction bases numbered 3, after V lost 4 bases and J lost 0 bases. The CDR3 coding sequence is TGTGCCAGTAGTACGACAGGGAGCTCTGGGGCCAACGTCCTGACTTTC. Amino acids: CASSTTGSSGANVLTF.

This chain joins TRBV5-6 and TRBJ2-2; 8 nucleotides match TRBD1. V trimming: 0 bases; J trimming: 1 base; junction bases outside the gene matches: 2. Germline values: CDR1 SGHDT, CDR2 YYEEEE. This CDR3 spans 16 amino acids. The CDR3 sequence: CASSLDGQGNTGELFF. For the CDR3, the DNA is TGTGCCAGCAGCTTGGACGGACAGGGGAACACCGGGGAGCTGTTTTTT.

This chain joins TRBV7-9 and TRBJ2-5, with TRBD2 as a possible D gene (6 bases). Per germline, CDR1 SEHNR and CDR2 FQNEAQ (reference sequence). The V end lost 2 bases, the J end lost 5 bases, and 6 bases lay between the germline ends. The CDR3 has 12 amino acids. The CDR3 DNA is TGTGCCAGCAGCTTAAGCGGGGAGACCCAGTACTTC. Translating gives CASSLSGETQYF.

The gene calls are TRBV11-2 and TRBJ2-7, with D perhaps TRBD2 (6 bases). The germline V gene encodes CDR1 SGHAT and CDR2 FQNNGV. This CDR3 comprises 17 residues. The V gene lost 5 bases and the J gene lost 3 bases, with 23 bases spanning the gap. CDR3 nucleotide sequence: TGTGCCAGCAGCCTAAGGCGGGTAGCGGAAGGTCACTACGAGCAGTACTTC. It translates to CASSLRRVAEGHYEQYF.

The gene calls are TRBV19 and TRBJ2-7, with TRBD2 matching 7 bases. The ends lost 2 bases at V and 0 bases at J; junction bases unmatched: 4. This CDR3 is built from 15 residues. Germline-derived CDR1 and CDR2 are LNHDA and SQIVND (reference sequence). CDR3 sequence reads: CASSILSGDSYEQYF. DNA for the CDR3: TGTGCCAGTAGTATATTGAGCGGGGACTCCTACGAGCAGTACTTC.

V gene TRBV28 combines with J gene TRBJ1-2; D gene ambiguous. This CDR3 contains 13 residues. CDR1 is MDHEN and CDR2 is SYDVKM in the germline V gene. V was clipped by 4 bases and J by 4 bases, with 10 bases between them. Here the CDR3 reads CASSSRVFYGYTF. The DNA for the CDR3 is TGTGCCAGCAGTTCCCGGGTTTTCTATGGCTACACCTTC.

With regard to this clone: The junction does not match germline at one end; this may be a read error. The chain joins TRBV10-1 to TRBJ2-7; D tentatively reads TRBD1 or TRBD2 (5 bases each). The CDR3 spans 9 residues. Germline lookup yields CDR1 WNHNN and CDR2 SYGVQD (reference sequence). The CDR3 loop is CASRTGTTF. The CDR3 DNA sequence: TGCGCCAGCAGGACCGGGACGACCTTC.

The chain carries TRBV14 and TRBJ1-3, with D uncertain. Germline V gives CDR1 SGHDN, CDR2 FVKESK. CDR3 length equals 18 residues. V was shortened by 4 bases and J by 0 bases, with 19 bases between the two germline ends. The CDR3 DNA reads as TGTGCCAGCAGCCGAATAATTACAACATTGAGCTCTGGAAACACCATATATTTT. It is translated as CASSRIITTLSSGNTIYF.

V and J are TRBV3-1 (or the pseudogene TRBV3-2) and TRBJ1-6; D perhaps matches TRBD1 (5 bases). The germline gives CDR1 LGHDT, CDR2 YNNKEL (reference sequence). The CDR3 loop spans 15 amino acids. V was trimmed by 4 bases and J by 4 bases, leaving 11 bases between them. This CDR3 reads CASSLGTAYNSPLHF. The CDR3 DNA follows: TGTGCCAGCAGCCTCGGGACGGCTTATAATTCACCCCTCCACTTT.

The rearrangement joins TRBV15 to TRBJ2-3; 12 nucleotides agree with TRBD2. Trimming took 1 base from V and 4 from J; bases not matched to a gene: 6. This CDR3 is built from 17 residues. The germline V gene has CDR1 LNHNV and CDR2 YYDKDF (reference sequence). CDR3 sequence reads: CATSRVLAGGVSDTQYF. In nucleotides, the CDR3 is TGTGCCACCAGCAGAGTACTAGCGGGAGGCGTGTCAGATACGCAGTATTTT. Combining the CDR3 with reference TRBV15 and TRBJ2-3 gives the whole variable domain DAMVIQNPRYQVTQFGKPVTLSCSQTLNHNVMYWYQQKSSQAPKLLFHYYDKDFNNEADTPDNFQSRRPNTSFCFLDIRSPGLGDTAMYLCATSRVLAGGVSDTQYFGPGTRLTVL.

The chain uses TRBV21-1 and TRBJ2-7; TRBD2 is taken as the D call from the table, unchecked against the DNA. TRBV21-1 is an annotated pseudogene. CDR3 size: 16 residues. The CDR3 DNA follows: TGTGCCAGCCAAAAAAGGTATGGGACTAGCACAAGCGAGCAGTACTTC. Protein sequence: CASQKRYGTSTSEQYF.

This clone was recorded once. The sample holds other DNA sequences that translate to the same CDR3. The chain joins TRBV6-5 to TRBJ1-4, with a tentative D call TRBD1 (5 bases). The CDR3 is made up of 14 amino acids. Trimming shortened V by 8 bases and J by 0 bases, and 10 bases separated the two germline ends. From germline, CDR1 is MNHEY and CDR2 SVGAGI. The CDR3 sequence: CASRQGSTNEKLFF. CDR3 DNA sequence: TGTGCCAGCCGCCAGGGCTCAACTAATGAAAAACTGTTTTTT.

In its sample, this clone was seen once. The chain couples TRBV3-1 (or the pseudogene TRBV3-2) to TRBJ1-6, with D hard to call. This CDR3 is 14 amino acids long. CDR1 and CDR2 (germline): LGHDT, YNNKEL (reference sequence). The germline V and J ends were trimmed by 5 bases and 7 bases, with 12 bases remaining between them. CDR3 sequence reads: CASSSSGSNSPLHF. Written as DNA, the CDR3 is TGTGCCAGCAGCTCGTCCGGCAGCAATTCACCCCTCCACTTT.

V usage is TRBV7-9 and J usage is TRBJ1-5; TRBD1 is a possible D gene (6 bases). Germline V lookup: CDR1 SEHNR, CDR2 FQNEAQ (reference sequence). V was trimmed by 2 bases and J by 3 bases, leaving 14 bases between them. The length of the CDR3 is 16 residues. CDR3 sequence reads: CASSLSGGAPNQPQHF. The CDR3 DNA is TGTGCCAGCAGCTTATCCGGGGGCGCCCCCAATCAGCCCCAGCATTTT. Supplemented by reference TRBV7-9 and TRBJ1-5, the full variable domain reads DTGVSQNPRHKITKRGQNVTFRCDPISEHNRLYWYRQTLGQGPEFLTYFQNEAQLEKSRLLSDRFSAERPKGSFSTLEIQRTEQGDSAMYLCASSLSGGAPNQPQHFGDGTRLSIL.

The V call is TRBV24-1, the J call TRBJ2-1; unclear D gene. Germline-derived CDR1 and CDR2 are KGHDR and SFDVKD. Trimming shortened V by 3 bases and J by 7 bases, and 24 bases separated the two germline ends. This CDR3 comprises 18 residues. CDR3 sequence reads: CATSDSRTPFPRSNEQFF. The CDR3 DNA reads TGTGCCACCAGTGATAGTCGGACCCCGTTCCCCCGCTCAAATGAGCAGTTCTTC.